Listed below are T cell receptor beta chains from one sample, sequenced in a study of blood T cell repertoires in COVID-19. Sequencing used immunoSEQ multiplex PCR; TCRdb keeps in-frame clones, though not all of them. The sample lists just over 60,000 clones, around 80% occurring once. The sequencing sample was made of peripheral blood. The receptors stem from a woman aged 80 or over with active or convalescent COVID-19. Both conserved end residues are part of each CDR3. The D gene is left open where the match is weak. A row's size may be missing; if present it is once, few, many or a size class.

-	12	TRBV7-3	TRBD1	TRBJ2-5	TGTGCCAGCAGCCCCGGACAGGGCCCCCAGTACTTC	CASSPGQGPQYF
-	12	TRBV7-8	-	TRBJ1-1	TGTGCCAGCAGCTCTCAACTCGGGGGGGTCTTCTTT	CASSSQLGGVFF
-	14	TRBV25-1	-	TRBJ1-5	TGTGCCAGCAGTGACCCAGGGAACCATCAGCCCCAGCATTTT	CASSDPGNHQPQHF
-	15	TRBV5-1	TRBD2	TRBJ2-1	TGCGCCAGCAGCTTTTCCGGGACTAGAGAGAATGAGCAGTTCTTC	CASSFSGTRENEQFF
-	15	TRBV5-1	-	TRBJ1-5	TGCGCCAGCAGCTGGCAGGGCGTCGTAAATCAGCCCCAGCATTTT	CASSWQGVVNQPQHF
few	16	TRBV20-1	TRBD1	TRBJ2-5	TGCAGTGCTAGTGACCGGGACAGGGGGAGTTGGGAGACCCAGTACTTC	CSASDRDRGSWETQYF
few	20	TRBV5-1	TRBD2	TRBJ2-2	TGCGCCAGCAGCTTGGACGCTCGGACTAGCGGGAGGCTGAACACCGGGGAGCTGTTTTTT	CASSLDARTSGRLNTGELFF
-	13	TRBV5-1	-	TRBJ1-1	TGCGCCAGCGCCGGGACACTGAACACTGAAGCTTTCTTT	CASAGTLNTEAFF
-	15	TRBV9	TRBD1	TRBJ1-1	TGTGCCAGCAGCGAGCAGACAGGGTTGGGCACTGAAGCTTTCTTT	CASSEQTGLGTEAFF
-	15	TRBV27	-	TRBJ1-6	TGTGCCAGCAGGGAGTCGGGGGGCGATAATTCACCCCTCCACTTT	CASRESGGDNSPLHF
-	14	TRBV28	-	TRBJ2-1	TGTGCCAGCAGCTTCCGGGACACCTACAATGAGCAGTTCTTC	CASSFRDTYNEQFF
-	14	TRBV5-5	-	TRBJ2-7	TGTGCCAGCAGCGAACGACAGAAACCCTACGAGCAGTACTTC	CASSERQKPYEQYF
-	13	TRBV5-1	-	TRBJ2-1	TGCGCCAGCAGGCTTGGCGGTCAGGGCGAGCAGTTCTTC	CASRLGGQGEQFF
-	16	TRBV5-1	-	TRBJ2-2	TGCGCCAGCAGCTTGGGCCCGGAGCGTGACACCGGGGAGCTGTTTTTT	CASSLGPERDTGELFF
-	13	TRBV27	-	TRBJ1-5	TGTGCCAGCAGTTATCAGTACAATCAGCCCCAGCATTTT	CASSYQYNQPQHF
-	13	TRBV7-3	TRBD2	TRBJ2-5	TGTGCCAGCAGTCGTAGCGGGGGTGAGACCCAGTACTTC	CASSRSGGETQYF
-	14	TRBV19	-	TRBJ2-7	TGTGCCAGTAGTATCTCTAACCGAGCTTACGAGCAGTACTTC	CASSISNRAYEQYF
-	13	TRBV5-1	TRBD1	TRBJ1-2	TGCGCCAGCAATGAGGGGGCTGGAGATGGCTACACCTTC	CASNEGAGDGYTF